The rows below give T cell receptor beta chains drawn from one sample of a study of OX40 agonist ivuxolimab in advanced cancers. Assay used: immunoSEQ multiplex PCR; TCRdb lists only in-frame clones, some missing. Of 96,000 or so clones in the sample, roughly 88% were seen once. Source: CD4+ or CD8+ T cells sorted from blood, taken in a trial of the OX40 agonist ivuxolimab. The receptors were gathered from an adult with an advanced solid tumor such as melanoma, head and neck, liver or kidney cancer. The CDR3 runs from the conserved cysteine through the conserved F or W. A D gene is named only where the DNA matches it firmly. Clone sizes are given selectively: once, few, many, or a class where the clone is expanded.

TRBJ1-1 - TRBV7-9 once 13 TGTGCCAGCAGCAGGGGTCGGAACACTGAAGCTTTCTTT CASSRGRNTEAFF
TRBJ2-7 - TRBV28 - 11 TGTGCCAGCGGTTCGCCCTACGAGCAGTACTTC CASGSPYEQYF
TRBJ2-1 TRBD2 TRBV19 once 16 TGTGCCAGTAGAAGGGGACTAGCGGGAGGGCGGAATGAGCAGTTCTTC CASRRGLAGGRNEQFF
TRBJ1-5 - TRBV6-1 once 13 TGTGCCAGCAGCCCCTTGGGGGTGCAGCCCCAGCATTTT CASSPLGVQPQHF
TRBJ2-3 - TRBV11-2 once 15 TGTGCCAGCAGCTTAGCCGGAACTAGCACAGATACGCAGTATTTT CASSLAGTSTDTQYF
TRBJ1-3 - TRBV6-5 - 13 TGTGCCAGCACCCGAGCGGGGGGAAACACCATATATTTT CASTRAGGNTIYF
TRBJ2-1 TRBD2 TRBV7-3 once 14 TGTGCCAGCAGCTTATTTGGGACTAACAATGAGCAGTTCTTC CASSLFGTNNEQFF
TRBJ2-1 - TRBV9 - 16 TGTGCCAGCAGCGTAGGCCAGGACGCGGGGTACAATGAGCAGTTCTTC CASSVGQDAGYNEQFF
TRBJ2-3 TRBD2 TRBV5-5 once 19 TGTGCCAGCAGCTTGGTAGGGACTAGCGGGACCGGCGGCACAGATACGCAGTATTTT CASSLVGTSGTGGTDTQYF
TRBJ1-4 TRBD1 TRBV18 - 18 TGTGCCAGCTCACCATTGGGACAGGGGTTTGCAACTAATGAAAAACTGTTTTTT CASSPLGQGFATNEKLFF
TRBJ2-7 TRBD2 TRBV6-1 - 17 TGTGCCAGCAGTGTCATCTTCGGGACTAGCGGGCTGTACGAGCAGTACTTC CASSVIFGTSGLYEQYF
TRBJ1-2 - TRBV6-1 - 15 TGTGCCAGCAGTACCGAGGACGGGATCTTCTATGGCTACACCTTC CASSTEDGIFYGYTF
TRBJ2-7 TRBD2 TRBV19 - 15 TGTGCCAGTAGTACTGTTCAGCGGGGCTCCTACGAGCAGTACTTC CASSTVQRGSYEQYF
TRBJ2-1 - TRBV5-4 - 14 TGTGCCAGCAGCTTGTCTCCCTCCCGCAATGAGCAGTTCTTC CASSLSPSRNEQFF
TRBJ1-2 - TRBV6-6 - 14 TGTGCCAGCAGTTACTCGGCAGGGGACTATGGCTACACCTTC CASSYSAGDYGYTF
TRBJ2-3 TRBD1 TRBV5-1 once 14 TGCGCCAGCAGCTGGACAGGGGGCACAGATACGCAGTATTTT CASSWTGGTDTQYF
TRBJ1-2 TRBD1 TRBV19 once 16 TGTGCCAGTACCTCTCCAGGACAGGGGAGGGACTATGGCTACACCTTC CASTSPGQGRDYGYTF
TRBJ1-4 - TRBV4-3 - 17 TGCGCCAGCAGCCAAGATATAGCAGGGCTGGCTAATGAAAAACTGTTTTTT CASSQDIAGLANEKLFF
TRBJ1-1 - TRBV18 - 14 TGTGCCAGCTCACCCGACGTACAGAACACTGAAGCTTTCTTT CASSPDVQNTEAFF
TRBJ2-7 TRBD1 TRBV27 - 17 TGTGCCAGCAGTTTATATATTACCGGGACAGGGACCGGCGAGCAGTACTTC CASSLYITGTGTGEQYF
TRBJ1-5 TRBD1 TRBV9 - 14 TGTGCCAGCAGCGCAGGGGGTGGCAATCAGCCCCAGCATTTT CASSAGGGNQPQHF
TRBJ2-2 - TRBV18 - 13 TGTGCCAGCTCACCACCGTCCCCGAGGGAGCTGTTTTTT CASSPPSPRELFF
TRBJ2-6 - TRBV28 - 19 TGTGCCAGCAGTTTACGTTGGGGCAGGGGAAACTCTGGGGCCAACGTCCTGACTTTC CASSLRWGRGNSGANVLTF
TRBJ2-3 - TRBV5-6 few 15 TGTGCCAGCAGCTTGGCAAACCAGCTCACAGATACGCAGTATTTT CASSLANQLTDTQYF
TRBJ1-4 TRBD1 TRBV28 - 16 TGTGCCAGCAGTCCACCCCTCGGGACAGGGAATGAAAAACTGTTTTTT CASSPPLGTGNEKLFF
TRBJ1-1 TRBD1 TRBV14 - 14 TGTGCCAGCAGCCTCCGGACAGGGAACACTGAAGCTTTCTTT CASSLRTGNTEAFF
TRBJ2-1 - TRBV29-1 - 13 TGCAGCGTTGATAGACAGTCCGGGACCGAGCAGTTCTTC CSVDRQSGTEQFF
TRBJ2-7 - TRBV10-3 - 13 TGTGCCATCAGGGAGGACGGGTCCTACGAGCAGTACTTC CAIREDGSYEQYF
TRBJ1-2 TRBD1 TRBV7-9 - 16 TGTGCCAGCACCCCACGCCCGGGGGGGACAGACTATGGCTACACCTTC CASTPRPGGTDYGYTF
TRBJ2-3 - TRBV19 - 14 TGTGCCAGTAGTATCGGTGACAGCACAGATACGCAGTATTTT CASSIGDSTDTQYF
TRBJ2-2 TRBD2 TRBV11-2 - 16 TGTGCCAGCAGCTTAGCACTAGCGGGAGGGGCCGGGGAGCTGTTTTTT CASSLALAGGAGELFF
TRBJ1-4 TRBD1 TRBV6-5 - 13 TGTGCCAGCTGCAGGGACAGGGACGAAAAACTGTTTTTT CASCRDRDEKLFF
TRBJ2-1 TRBD2 TRBV30 - 15 TGTGCCTGGAGTGTCGGGCTAGCGGGAGCCAATGAGCAGTTCTTC CAWSVGLAGANEQFF
TRBJ2-5 TRBD1 TRBV28 - 15 TGTGCCAGCAGTCTGGACAGGGGGTACCAAGAGACCCAGTACTTC CASSLDRGYQETQYF
TRBJ1-3 - TRBV6-5 - 13 TGTGCCAGCAGGCTGGGCGGAGGAAACACCATATATTTT CASRLGGGNTIYF
TRBJ2-1 TRBD2 TRBV19 - 20 TGTGCCAGTAGTATTCGGGCTAGCGGGGTCTCGAGGGGCTCCTACAATGAGCAGTTCTTC CASSIRASGVSRGSYNEQFF